This T cell receptor beta chain was captured by sequencing in a study of post-analysis software for immune sequencing data. TCR beta cDNA libraries included unique molecular identifiers. TCRdb used MiXCR to reprocess the PCR reads, holding one entry per CDR3 protein. The sample has 430,000 or so distinct CDR3 sequences; 30% to 45% are singletons. Study-wide results and limits: In patients, five or six TRBV segments were more frequent than in controls, with TRBV5-6, TRBV5-1 and TRBV20-1 among them. Among multiple sclerosis patients, normalized Chao1 diversity was significantly below that of controls.

This CDR3 has 15 amino acids. CDR1 SGDLS and CDR2 YYNGEE come from the germline V gene. The V end was cut by 4 bases, the J end by 0 bases, with 13 bases between. This clonotype has just a few counts. Its antigen is still unknown. Source material: blood. The source of this sequence is a girl between 2 and 10 years old with multiple sclerosis. The rearrangement joins TRBV9 to TRBJ1-2; D gene ambiguous. In DNA, the CDR3 is TGTGCCAGCAGCCAATATCCGGAGGCTAACTATGGCTACACCTTC. It encodes CASSQYPEANYGYTF.